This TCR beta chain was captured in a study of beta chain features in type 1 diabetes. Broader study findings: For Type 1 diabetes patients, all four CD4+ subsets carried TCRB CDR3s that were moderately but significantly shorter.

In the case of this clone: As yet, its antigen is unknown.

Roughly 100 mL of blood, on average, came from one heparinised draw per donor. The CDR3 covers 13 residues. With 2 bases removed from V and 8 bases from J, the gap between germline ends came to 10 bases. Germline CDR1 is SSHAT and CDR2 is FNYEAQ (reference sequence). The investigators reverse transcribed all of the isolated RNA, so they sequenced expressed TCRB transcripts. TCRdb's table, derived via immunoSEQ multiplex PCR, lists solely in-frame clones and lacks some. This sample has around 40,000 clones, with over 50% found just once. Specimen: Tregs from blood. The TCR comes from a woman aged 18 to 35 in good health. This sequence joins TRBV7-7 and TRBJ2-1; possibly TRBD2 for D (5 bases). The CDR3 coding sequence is TGTGCCAGCAGCTTACAACGAGGGTATGAGCAGTTCTTC. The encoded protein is CASSLQRGYEQFF. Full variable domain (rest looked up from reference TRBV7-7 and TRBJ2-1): GAGVSQSPRYKVTKRGQDVTLRCDPISSHATLYWYQQALGQGPEFLTYFNYEAQPDKSGLPSDRFSAERPEGSISTLTIQRTEQRDSAMYRCASSLQRGYEQFFGPGTRLTVL.